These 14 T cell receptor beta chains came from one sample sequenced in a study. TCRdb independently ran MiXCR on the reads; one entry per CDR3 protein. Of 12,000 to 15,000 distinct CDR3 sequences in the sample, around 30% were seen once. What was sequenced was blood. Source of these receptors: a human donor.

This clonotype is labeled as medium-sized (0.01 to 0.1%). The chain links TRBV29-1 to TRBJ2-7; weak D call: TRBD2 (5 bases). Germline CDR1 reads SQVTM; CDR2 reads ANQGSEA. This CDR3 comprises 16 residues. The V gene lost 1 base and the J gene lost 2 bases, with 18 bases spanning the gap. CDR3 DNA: TGCAGCGTTGAAGTGCGGGCAGAGGAATCCACCTACGAGCAGTACTTC. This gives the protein CSVEVRAEESTYEQYF.

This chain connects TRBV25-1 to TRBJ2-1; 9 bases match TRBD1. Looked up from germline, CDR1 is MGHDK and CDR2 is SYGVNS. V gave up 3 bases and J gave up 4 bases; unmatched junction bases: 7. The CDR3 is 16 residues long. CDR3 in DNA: TGTGCCAGCAGTGACGGGGGGACAGGGTCTTACAATGAGCAGTTCTTC. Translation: CASSDGGTGSYNEQFF.

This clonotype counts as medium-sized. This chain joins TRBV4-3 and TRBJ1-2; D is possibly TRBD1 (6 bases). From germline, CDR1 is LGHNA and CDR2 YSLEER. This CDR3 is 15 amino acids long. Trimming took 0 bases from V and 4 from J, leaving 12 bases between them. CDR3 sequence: CASSQDQGGGYGYTF. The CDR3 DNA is TGCGCCAGCAGCCAAGATCAAGGAGGGGGCTATGGCTACACCTTC.

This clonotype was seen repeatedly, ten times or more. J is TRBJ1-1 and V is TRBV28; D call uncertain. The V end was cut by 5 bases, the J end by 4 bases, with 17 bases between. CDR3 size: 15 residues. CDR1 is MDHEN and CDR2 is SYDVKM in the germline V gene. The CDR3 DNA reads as TGTGCCAGCAGTCCGGGAGACGAGGAGTCCACTGAAGCTTTCTTT. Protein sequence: CASSPGDEESTEAFF.

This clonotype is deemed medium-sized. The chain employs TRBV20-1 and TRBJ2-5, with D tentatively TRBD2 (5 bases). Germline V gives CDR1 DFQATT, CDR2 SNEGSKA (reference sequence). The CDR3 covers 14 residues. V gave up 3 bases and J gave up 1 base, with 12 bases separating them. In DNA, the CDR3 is TGCAGTGCTAGCTCTTGGCGGGCCCAAGAGACCCAGTACTTC. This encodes CSASSWRAQETQYF.

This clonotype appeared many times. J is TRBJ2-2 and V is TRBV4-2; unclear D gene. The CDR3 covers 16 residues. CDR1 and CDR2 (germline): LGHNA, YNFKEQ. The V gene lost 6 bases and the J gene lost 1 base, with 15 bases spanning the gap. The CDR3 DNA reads TGTGCCAGCAGTCCTACCCATTACAGGAACACCGGGGAGCTGTTTTTT. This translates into CASSPTHYRNTGELFF.

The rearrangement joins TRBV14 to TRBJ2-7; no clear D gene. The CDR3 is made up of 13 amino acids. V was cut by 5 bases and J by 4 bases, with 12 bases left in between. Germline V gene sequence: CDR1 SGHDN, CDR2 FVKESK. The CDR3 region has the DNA TGTGCCAGCAGCGTTGGCAATCGATACGAGCAGTACTTC. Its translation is CASSVGNRYEQYF.

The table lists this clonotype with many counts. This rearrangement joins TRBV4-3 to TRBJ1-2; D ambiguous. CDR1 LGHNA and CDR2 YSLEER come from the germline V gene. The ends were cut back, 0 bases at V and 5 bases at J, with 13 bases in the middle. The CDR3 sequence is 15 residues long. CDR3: CASSQDIGIRYGYTF. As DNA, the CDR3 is TGCGCCAGCAGCCAAGATATCGGGATTCGTTATGGCTACACCTTC.

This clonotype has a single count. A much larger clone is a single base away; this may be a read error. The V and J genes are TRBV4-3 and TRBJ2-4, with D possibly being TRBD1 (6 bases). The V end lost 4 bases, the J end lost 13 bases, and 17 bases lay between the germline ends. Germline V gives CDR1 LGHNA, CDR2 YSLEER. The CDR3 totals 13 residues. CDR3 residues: CASSRDTNNEQYF. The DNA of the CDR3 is TGCGCCAGCAGCCGGGACACAAACAATGAGCAGTACTTC.

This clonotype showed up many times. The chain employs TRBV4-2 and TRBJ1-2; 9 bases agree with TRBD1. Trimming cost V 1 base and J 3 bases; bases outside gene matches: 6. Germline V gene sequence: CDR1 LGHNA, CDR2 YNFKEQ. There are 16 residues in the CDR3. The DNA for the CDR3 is TGTGCCAGCAGCCAAGCTTGGGACAGGGAAGACTATGGCTACACCTTC. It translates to CASSQAWDREDYGYTF.

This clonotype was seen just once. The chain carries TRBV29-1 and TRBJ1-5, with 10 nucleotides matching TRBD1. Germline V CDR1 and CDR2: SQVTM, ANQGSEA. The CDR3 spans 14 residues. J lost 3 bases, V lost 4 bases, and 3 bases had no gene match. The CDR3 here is CSVGGQGINQPQHF. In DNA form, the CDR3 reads TGCAGCGTTGGGGGACAGGGGATCAATCAGCCCCAGCATTTT. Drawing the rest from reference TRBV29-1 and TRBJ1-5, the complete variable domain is SAVISQKPSRDICQRGTSLTIQCQVDSQVTMMFWYRQQPGQSLTLIATANQGSEATYESGFVIDKFPISRPNLTFSTLTVSNMSPEDSSIYLCSVGGQGINQPQHFGDGTRLSIL.

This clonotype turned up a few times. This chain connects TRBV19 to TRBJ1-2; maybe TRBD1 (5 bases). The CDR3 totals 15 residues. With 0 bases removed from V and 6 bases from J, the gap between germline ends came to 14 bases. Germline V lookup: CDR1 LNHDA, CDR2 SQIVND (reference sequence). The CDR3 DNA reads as TGTGCCAGTAGTATAGAAGGGGCACAGTGGAATGGCTACACCTTC. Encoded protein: CASSIEGAQWNGYTF.

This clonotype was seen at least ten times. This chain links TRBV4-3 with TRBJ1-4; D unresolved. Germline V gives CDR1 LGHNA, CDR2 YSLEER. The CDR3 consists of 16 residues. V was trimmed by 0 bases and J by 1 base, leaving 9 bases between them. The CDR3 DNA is TGCGCCAGCAGCCAAGATTTTGGGAGAACTAATGAAAAACTGTTTTTT. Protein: CASSQDFGRTNEKLFF.

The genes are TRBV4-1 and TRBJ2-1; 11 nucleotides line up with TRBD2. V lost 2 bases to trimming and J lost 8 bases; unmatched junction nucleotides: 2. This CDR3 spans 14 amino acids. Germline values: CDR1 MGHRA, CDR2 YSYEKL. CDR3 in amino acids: CASSQTSGSHEQFF. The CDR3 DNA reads TGCGCCAGCAGCCAAACTAGCGGGAGTCATGAGCAGTTCTTC.